Shown below are 8 T cell receptor beta chains from a single sample sequenced in a study of human T cells and chemical hapten exposure. The time point denotes: patch test 2, 6 weeks after DPC sensitization. Indicated treatment: therapeutic diphenylcyclopropenone sensitization with weekly scalp DPC. TCRdb called the RACE reads again in MiXCR, with one record for every CDR3 protein. In the table there are some 350,000 distinct CDR3 sequences, about 6% of which are singletons. The sequences come from whole blood, collected in connection with sensitization to the hapten diphenylcyclopropenone (DPC). These TCRs come from a woman between 18 and 29 years old with alopecia areata. Some clones in this sample may be carry-over from other donors' samples.

For the CDR3, the DNA is TGTGCCAGCAGCTCCGGGTCGAGCTCTGGAAACACCATATATTTT. This translates into CASSSGSSSGNTIYF. The rearrangement links TRBV7-8 to TRBJ1-3; unclear D gene. CDR1 SGHVS and CDR2 FQNEAQ come from the germline V gene. This CDR3 spans 15 amino acids. Trimming left V 4 bases short and J 0 bases short, with 10 bases between.

This clonotype was observed a few times. The chain is built from TRBV12-3 or TRBV12-4 and TRBJ1-2, with a possible D match to TRBD1 (5 bases). Trimming took off 4 bases at V and 7 bases at J, with 13 bases between the two ends. The CDR3 covers 13 residues. CDR3 sequence reads: CASSSWDESGYTF. In DNA form, the CDR3 reads TGTGCCAGCAGTTCTTGGGACGAGTCTGGCTACACCTTC.

J is TRBJ2-2 and V is TRBV2; perhaps TRBD1 as D (6 bases). This CDR3 comprises 13 residues. The V gene's germline CDR1 is SNHLY and CDR2 FYNNEI. Trimming pared 6 bases from V and 4 bases from J, leaving 9 bases between. The CDR3 DNA reads TGTGCCAGCAGCGGCAGGGGCACCGGGGAGCTGTTTTTT. It encodes CASSGRGTGELFF.

This clonotype was picked up many times. The gene calls are TRBV24-1 and TRBJ1-6; D may be TRBD1 (5 bases). The V gene lost 7 bases and the J gene lost 10 bases, with 16 bases spanning the gap. CDR1 is KGHDR and CDR2 is SFDVKD in the germline V gene. The CDR3 has 14 residues. As DNA, the CDR3 is TGTGCCACCAGCAATGACGGGACGGTGTCACCCCTCCACTTT. Translating gives CATSNDGTVSPLHF.

This clonotype occurred a few times. The gene calls are TRBV10-3 and TRBJ2-7; D not certain. Germline V gene sequence: CDR1 ENHRY, CDR2 SYGVKD. V was pared by 8 bases and J by 5 bases, with 16 bases between. The CDR3 consists of 13 residues. Written as DNA, the CDR3 is TGTGCCATCGGGTCGGGCTATGAGGACGAGCAGTACTTC. Protein product: CAIGSGYEDEQYF.

This clonotype appeared many times. This sequence joins TRBV28 and TRBJ1-2; TRBD1 matches 7 bases. CDR1 is MDHEN and CDR2 is SYDVKM in the germline V gene. Trimming removed 6 bases from V and 4 bases from J; junction bases left unmatched: 5. CDR3 length: 13 residues. The CDR3: CASRQGTLYGYTF. The CDR3 DNA sequence: TGTGCCAGCAGACAGGGGACCCTCTATGGCTACACCTTC.

In its sample, this clonotype was seen a few times. The chain couples TRBV6-2 or TRBV6-3 to TRBJ2-7; 8 bases fit TRBD1. CDR1 is MNHEY and CDR2 is SVGEGT in the germline V gene. The length of the CDR3 is 11 residues. J gave up 13 bases and V 6 bases, and 8 bases lay outside the gene matches. CDR3 protein: CASRSSGQAYF. DNA of the CDR3: TGTGCCAGCAGATCGTCGGGACAGGCCTACTTC.

The CDR3 DNA reads as TGTGCCATCAAGGACGGCTCGCGGTACGAGCAGTACTTC. Its translation is CAIKDGSRYEQYF. The chain recombines TRBV10-3 with TRBJ2-7, with D hard to call. The CDR3 totals 13 residues. From germline, CDR1 is ENHRY and CDR2 SYGVKD. V lost 7 bases, J lost 4 bases, and 14 bases lay in between.